This T cell receptor beta chain was identified during a study of Graves' ophthalmopathy and Graves' hyperthyroidism listed by TCRdb under 2018. At the level of the whole study: Peripheral blood samples were taken at the time of initial diagnosis, before any treatment was given. In total, 135 blood samples were TCR-sequenced: 43 ophthalmopathy, some 72 hyperthyroidism and roughly 17 hyperthyroidism-to-ophthalmopathy patients. The study used signatures of the TCR beta repertoire to tell Graves' ophthalmopathy apart from Graves' hyperthyroidism and to predict which patients would progress to ophthalmopathy. To explore V-J signatures that separate ophthalmopathy from hyperthyroidism, a discovery set of about 98 patients was enrolled, consisting of about 45 with ophthalmopathy and about 60 with stable hyperthyroidism. For training and testing, the approximately 92 patients in the discovery cohort were randomly divided in a 7:3 ratio. After sampling, hyperthyroidism patients received methimazole starting at 30 mg daily, and ophthalmopathy patients received high-dose intravenous methylprednisolone. T-cell repertoires of thyroid tissue and blood were compared in over 5 hyperthyroidism patients. For independent validation, a separate cohort was made up of approximately 19 hyperthyroidism patients plus 17 patients who later progressed from hyperthyroidism to ophthalmopathy. Here is what the overall study found, with its caveats: No statistical method was used to predetermine the sample size, and group allocation was not hidden from the investigators. In validation, the model predicted ophthalmopathy progression with more than 55% sensitivity and less than 80% specificity; 12 predicted patients were CT-confirmed with GO in a median of about 7.1 months. In cross-validation, the 13-signature model distinguished ophthalmopathy from stable hyperthyroidism with just over 85% sensitivity and around 82% specificity, and in the test set the corresponding values were about 80% and 75%. Most of the expanded thyroid clonotypes with a frequency above 0.001 were also detected in blood, and it was suggested that the thyroid immune response may be reflected by blood repertoires.

This clonotype was found many times. Its antigen specificity is not known. No clone much larger than this one lies a single base away; base qualities are absent. Hyperthyroidism was defined as stable when no progression to ophthalmopathy occurred within 18 months of follow-up. Hyperthyroidism patients were newly diagnosed, were aged 18 to 65 years, and had a disease duration under 2 months. Patients with other autoimmune diseases, uncontrolled infections, pregnancy or lactation were excluded from the study. Diagnosis relied on clinical symptoms, serum thyroxine, TRAb, thyroid ultrasound and orbital computed tomography. PBMCs were isolated from about 9.2 ml of fresh peripheral blood by Ficoll-Paque density gradient centrifugation. Trizol reagent was used to extract the total RNA, and its quality was then checked on an Agilent 2100 Bioanalyzer. For repertoire sequencing, the TCR beta CDR3 regions were amplified from RNA transcripts. The first round of RT-PCR was done with HTBI primers and the Qiagen OneStep RT-PCR kit, and was followed by a second round of multiplex PCR, then size selection and purification. The libraries underwent paired-end sequencing with 100 bp reads on an Illumina HiSeq2000. The paper's data handling went like this. Reads were processed with SOAPnuke, discarding reads with adapters, uncalled bases, mean Phred below 15, or no exact constant-primer or identifier match. COPE v1.2.5 was used to merge high-quality paired reads. Unique nucleotide sequences were defined as clonotypes and aligned to IMGT TRB V, D and J references using MiTCR v1.1. Only V-J combinations with frequency above 0.0001 were analysed, covering around 99% of repertoires. For each V-J combination, a TCR clonal expansion and chaos score was defined as the ratio of F50 clonal expansion to chaos observed in the TCRdist matrix. Welch's t-statistics and random forest were used to narrow the features down to roughly twelve V-J combinations, which were then fed into a naive Bayes classifier. The Morisita-Horn index was used to measure how similar the thyroid and blood repertoires were. The public reads were reprocessed in TCRdb via fastp at Q25 and MiXCR, keeping in-frame beta chains. Here each entry gathers all rows of one CDR3 protein and keeps the most common genes and DNA. TCRdb assigned the V and J calls; the authors' analysis was not used. Recorded for this sample are about 620,000 distinct CDR3 sequences; around a fifth of them occurred a single time. The ten largest clones capture approximately 7% of the sample.

The CDR3 spans 13 residues, from the cysteine through the phenylalanine. Just the 39-base CDR3 DNA is kept, in frame starting at base 1. The V end loses 4 bases and the J end loses 5 bases, and a stretch of 11 bases separates them. Rearrangement joined TRBV12-3 or TRBV12-4 to TRBJ2-5, and the D gene may be TRBD2, 5 bases matching. The sequence came from a woman between 18 and 30 years old with stable Graves' hyperthyroidism. Some clones in this sample may be carry-over from other donors' samples. Donor details come from another sample of the same person, matched by shared clones. The sample comprised peripheral blood. The DNA sequence follows: TGTGCCAGCAGTTCCCTCCGAGGGGAGACCCAGTACTTC. Its protein product is CASSSLRGETQYF.